The clone carrying this T cell receptor beta chain showed up many times. Its target is unknown. Between the trimmed V and J ends, which lost 8 bases and 6 bases, there was a span of 17 bases. Per germline, CDR1 MNHEY and CDR2 SMNVEV (reference sequence). This CDR3 has 14 residues. The time point: persistent/refractory GD, antithyroid drugs over 5 years with positive TRAb. Scientists built the TCR library using RNA that was extracted from PBMCs. This record comes from a study of regulatory T cells in long-lasting Graves disease. The study's findings and limits: Less diverse TCR repertoires were seen in persistent Graves' patients than in newly diagnosed ones. Repertoires from persistent disease leaned toward TRBV28, TRBJ1-2 and TRBJ2-5.

HTBI primers from iRepertoire and Arm-PCR of CDR3 regions yielded the TCR beta libraries. TCRdb called the multiplex PCR reads again in MiXCR, with one record for every CDR3 protein. The data show about 430,000 distinct CDR3 sequences, roughly a fifth seen once. Sample: peripheral blood mononuclear cells (PBMCs), taken when the disease was refractory, from a patient treated with antithyroid drugs. The sequence came from a female donor with Graves disease. The chain has TRBV27 and TRBJ1-5, with D possibly TRBD1 on 6 matching bases. CDR3 protein: CASSVRGLSQPQHF. The CDR3 bases are TGTGCCAGCTCGGTGCGGGGGCTCAGTCAGCCCCAGCATTTT.